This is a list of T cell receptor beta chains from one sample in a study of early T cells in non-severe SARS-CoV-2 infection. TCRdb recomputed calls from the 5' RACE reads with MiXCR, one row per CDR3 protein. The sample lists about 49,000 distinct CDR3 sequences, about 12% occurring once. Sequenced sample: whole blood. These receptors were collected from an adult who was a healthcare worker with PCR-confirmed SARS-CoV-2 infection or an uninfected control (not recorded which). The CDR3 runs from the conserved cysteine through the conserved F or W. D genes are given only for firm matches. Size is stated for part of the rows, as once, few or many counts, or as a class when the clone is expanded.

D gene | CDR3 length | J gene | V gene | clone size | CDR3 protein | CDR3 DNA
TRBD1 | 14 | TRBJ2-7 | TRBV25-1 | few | CASSEFLDRAEQYF | TGTGCCAGCAGTGAATTCCTAGACAGGGCCGAGCAGTACTTC
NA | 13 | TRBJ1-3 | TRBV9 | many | CASSPHSGNTIYF | TGTGCCAGCAGCCCGCACTCTGGAAACACCATATATTTT
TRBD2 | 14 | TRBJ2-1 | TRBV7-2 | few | CASSLQGLAGGRFF | TGTGCCAGCAGCCTCCAGGGACTAGCGGGAGGACGTTTCTTC
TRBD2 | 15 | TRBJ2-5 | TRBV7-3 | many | CASSLIAGGPGTQYF | TGTGCCAGCAGCTTAATCGCGGGGGGACCGGGGACCCAGTACTTC
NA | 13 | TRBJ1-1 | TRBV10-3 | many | CAISDGAGTEAFF | TGTGCCATCAGTGACGGGGCAGGCACTGAAGCTTTCTTT
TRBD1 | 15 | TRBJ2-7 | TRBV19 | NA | CASSIEDRSTYEQYF | TGTGCCAGTAGTATTGAGGACAGGTCTACCTACGAGCAGTACTTC
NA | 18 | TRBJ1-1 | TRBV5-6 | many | CASSATKHAVVMNTEAFF | TGTGCCAGCAGCGCTACCAAACACGCAGTTGTTATGAACACTGAAGCTTTCTTT
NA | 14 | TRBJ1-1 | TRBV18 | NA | CASSPGQGYTEAFF | TGTGCCAGCTCACCAGGGCAGGGGTACACTGAAGCTTTCTTT
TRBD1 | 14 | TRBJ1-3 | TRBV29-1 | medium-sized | CSVVEGAAGNTIYF | TGCAGCGTTGTTGAGGGGGCGGCTGGAAACACCATATATTTT
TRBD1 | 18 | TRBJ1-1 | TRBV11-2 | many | CASSSRYPGQVRGAEAFF | TGTGCCAGCAGCTCAAGGTACCCGGGACAGGTCCGGGGGGCTGAAGCTTTCTTT
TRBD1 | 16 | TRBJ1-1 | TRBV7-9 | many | CASSLGQGRVNTEAFF | TGTGCCAGCAGCTTAGGACAGGGTAGAGTGAACACTGAAGCTTTCTTT
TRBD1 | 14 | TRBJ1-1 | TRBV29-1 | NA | CSVETGEGNTEAFF | TGCAGCGTTGAGACAGGGGAGGGTAACACTGAAGCTTTCTTT
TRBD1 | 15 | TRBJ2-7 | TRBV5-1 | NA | CASSTGTGPSYEQYF | TGCGCCAGCAGCACCGGGACAGGTCCCTCCTACGAGCAGTACTTC
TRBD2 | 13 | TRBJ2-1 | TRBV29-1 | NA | CSVTLADRNEQFF | TGCAGCGTTACACTAGCGGATAGGAATGAGCAGTTCTTC
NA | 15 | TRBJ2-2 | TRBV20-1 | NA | CSARDWSSNTGELFF | TGCAGTGCTAGAGATTGGAGTTCCAACACCGGGGAGCTGTTTTTT
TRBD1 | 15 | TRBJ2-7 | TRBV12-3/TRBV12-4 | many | CASSQMTGFAGKQYF | TGTGCCAGCAGCCAAATGACAGGGTTCGCAGGAAAGCAGTACTTC
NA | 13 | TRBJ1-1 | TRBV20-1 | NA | CSASPFPNTEAFF | TGCAGTGCTAGCCCATTCCCGAACACTGAAGCTTTCTTT
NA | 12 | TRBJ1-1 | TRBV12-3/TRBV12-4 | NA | CASSSGTTEAFF | TGTGCCAGCAGTTCAGGGACCACTGAAGCTTTCTTT
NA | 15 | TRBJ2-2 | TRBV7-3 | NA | CASSPSGTNTGELFF | TGTGCCAGCAGCCCATCGGGAACGAACACCGGGGAGCTGTTTTTT
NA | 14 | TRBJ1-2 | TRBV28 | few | CASSTAGRGQADTF | TGTGCCAGCAGCACGGCCGGTCGGGGGCAGGCTGACACCTTC